This T cell receptor beta chain was documented in a study of blood T cell repertoires in COVID-19. Study-level background: COVID-19 samples collected from the United States, Italy and Spain covered acute and convalescent phases.

This CDR3 contains 16 residues. Trimming cost V 1 base and J 1 base, with 10 bases left between them. From germline, CDR1 is SGHTA and CDR2 FQGNSA. Methods used by the authors: Estimates of nucleated cell counts were drawn from the amplification of reference gene primers. TCRdb keeps only in-frame clones here, not all; method: immunoSEQ multiplex PCR. V and J calls and clone size are copied from that table; D and trimming were computed from the DNA. The table shows approximately 270,000 clones, with 84% occurring only once. The TCR originated in a person between 70 and 80 years old with COVID-19, enrolled during active disease. The chain employs TRBV7-2 and TRBJ2-2; tentative D call: TRBD1 (6 bases). Sequencing input: peripheral blood. CDR3 coding DNA: TGTGCCAGCAGCTTAGATGGGACACGGAACACCGGGGAGCTGTTTTTT. Encoded protein: CASSLDGTRNTGELFF.